The clone carrying this T cell receptor (beta chain) appeared a few times. The data belong to a study of response to subunit inactivated influenza vaccine. TCRdb re-derived calls from the RT-PCR reads in MiXCR, one entry per CDR3 protein. The sample lists roughly 550,000 distinct CDR3 sequences; roughly 23% were seen once. Trimming took off 0 bases at V and 2 bases at J, with 21 bases between the two ends. Germline V lookup: CDR1 LGHNT, CDR2 FRNRAP. The CDR3 loop spans 19 amino acids. The sample was also reused in another study, on T cells expressing NK-cell markers. That report adds: 5'RACE template switching with UMIs produced the TCR beta cDNA. Repertoire data for TCR beta were derived from sorted T cells (CD3+CD56+NKG2C+, CD3+CD56+NKG2C- and CD3+CD56-NKG2C+). Seven donors tested HCMV-seropositive and one tested seronegative among the eight sequenced.

The chain links TRBV12-5 to TRBJ2-3; perhaps TRBD2 as D (6 bases). The receptor was isolated from a man over 45 who received an inactivated influenza vaccine. The sequencing used CD4+ T cells sorted from PBMCs, collected roughly 13 days after vaccination. The CDR3 DNA reads TGTGCTAGTGGTTTGGTAAGGGGAACGGGAGACGGCTACACAGATACGCAGTATTTT. Amino acids: CASGLVRGTGDGYTDTQYF.